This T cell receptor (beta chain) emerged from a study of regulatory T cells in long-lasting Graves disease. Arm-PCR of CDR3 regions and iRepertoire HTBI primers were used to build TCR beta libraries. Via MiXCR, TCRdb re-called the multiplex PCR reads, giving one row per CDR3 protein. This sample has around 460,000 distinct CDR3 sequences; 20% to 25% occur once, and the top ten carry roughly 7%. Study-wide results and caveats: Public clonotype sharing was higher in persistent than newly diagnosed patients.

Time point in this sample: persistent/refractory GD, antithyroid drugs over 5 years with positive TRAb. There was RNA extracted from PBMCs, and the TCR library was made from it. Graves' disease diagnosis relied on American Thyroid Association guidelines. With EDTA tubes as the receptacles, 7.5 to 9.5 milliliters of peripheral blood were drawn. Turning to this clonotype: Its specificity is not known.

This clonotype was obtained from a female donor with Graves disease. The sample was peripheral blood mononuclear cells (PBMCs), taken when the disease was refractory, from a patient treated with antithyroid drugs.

Written as DNA, the CDR3 is TGTGCCAGCAGTTCGGAGGGACAGGGATCCTACGAGCAGTACTTC. This translates into CASSSEGQGSYEQYF. This chain uses TRBV28 with TRBJ2-7; 9 positions agree with TRBD1. The CDR3 consists of 15 residues. V trimming: 4 bases; J trimming: 1 base; junction bases outside the gene matches: 5. The V gene's germline CDR1 is MDHEN and CDR2 SYDVKM.